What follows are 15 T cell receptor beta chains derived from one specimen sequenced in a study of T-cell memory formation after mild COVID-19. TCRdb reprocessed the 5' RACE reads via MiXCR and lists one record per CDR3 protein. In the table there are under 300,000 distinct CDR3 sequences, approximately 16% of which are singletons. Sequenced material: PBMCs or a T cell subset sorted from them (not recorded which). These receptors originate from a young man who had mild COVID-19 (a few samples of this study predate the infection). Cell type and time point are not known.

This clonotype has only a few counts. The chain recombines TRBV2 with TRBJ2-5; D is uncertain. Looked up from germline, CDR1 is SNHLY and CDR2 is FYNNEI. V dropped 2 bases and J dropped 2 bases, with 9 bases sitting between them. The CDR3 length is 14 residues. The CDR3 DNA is TGTGCCAGCAGTGAATGGTCTAGACAAGAGACCCAGTACTTC. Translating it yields CASSEWSRQETQYF.

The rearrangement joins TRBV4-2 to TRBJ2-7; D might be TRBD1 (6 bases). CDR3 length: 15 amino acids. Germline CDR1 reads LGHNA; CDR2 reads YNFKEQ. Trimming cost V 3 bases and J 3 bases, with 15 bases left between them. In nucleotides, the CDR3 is TGTGCCAGCAGCCAGGGGGACATCGCCGACTACGAGCAGTACTTC. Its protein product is CASSQGDIADYEQYF.

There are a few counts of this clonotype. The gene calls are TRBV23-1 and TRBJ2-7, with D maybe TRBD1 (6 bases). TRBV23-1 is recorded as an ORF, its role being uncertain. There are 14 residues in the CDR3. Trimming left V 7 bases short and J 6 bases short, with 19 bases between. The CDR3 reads CASTQQGPAGEQYF. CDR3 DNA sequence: TGCGCCAGCACCCAACAGGGCCCGGCTGGCGAGCAGTACTTC.

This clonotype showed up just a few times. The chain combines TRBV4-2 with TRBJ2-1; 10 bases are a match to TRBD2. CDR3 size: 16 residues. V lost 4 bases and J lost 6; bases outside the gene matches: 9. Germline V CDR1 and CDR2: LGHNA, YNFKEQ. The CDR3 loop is CASSPRVVAGGNEQFF. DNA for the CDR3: TGTGCCAGCAGCCCGCGAGTAGTAGCGGGGGGCAATGAGCAGTTCTTC.

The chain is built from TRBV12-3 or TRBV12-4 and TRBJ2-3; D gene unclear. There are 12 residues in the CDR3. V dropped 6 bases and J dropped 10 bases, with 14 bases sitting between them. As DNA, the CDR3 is TGTGCCAGCAGATCCCCTGGGTCGTCGCAGTATTTT. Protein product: CASRSPGSSQYF.

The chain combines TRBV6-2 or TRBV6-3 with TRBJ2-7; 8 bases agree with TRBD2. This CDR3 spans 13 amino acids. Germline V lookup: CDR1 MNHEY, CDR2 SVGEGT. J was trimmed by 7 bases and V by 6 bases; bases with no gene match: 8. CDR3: CASSGGALGEQYV. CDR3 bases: TGTGCCAGCAGCGGGGGGGCCCTCGGGGAGCAGTACGTC.

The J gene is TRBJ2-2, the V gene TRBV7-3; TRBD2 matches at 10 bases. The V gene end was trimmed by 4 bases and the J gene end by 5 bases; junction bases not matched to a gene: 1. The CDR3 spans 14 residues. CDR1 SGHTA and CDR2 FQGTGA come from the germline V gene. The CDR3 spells CASSSGLATGELFF. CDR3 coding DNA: TGTGCCAGCAGCTCGGGACTAGCGACCGGGGAGCTGTTTTTT.

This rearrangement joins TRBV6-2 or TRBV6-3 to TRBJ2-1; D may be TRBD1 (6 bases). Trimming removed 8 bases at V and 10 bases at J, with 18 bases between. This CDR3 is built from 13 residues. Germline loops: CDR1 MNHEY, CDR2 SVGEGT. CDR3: CASGRLRGLEQFF. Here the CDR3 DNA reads TGTGCCAGCGGCCGACTAAGGGGGTTGGAGCAGTTCTTC.

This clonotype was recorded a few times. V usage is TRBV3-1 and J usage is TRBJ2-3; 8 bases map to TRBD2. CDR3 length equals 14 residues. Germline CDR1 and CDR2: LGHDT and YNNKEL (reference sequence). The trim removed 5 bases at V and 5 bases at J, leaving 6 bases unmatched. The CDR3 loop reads CASSKRGGEDTQYF. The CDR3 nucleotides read TGTGCCAGCAGCAAACGGGGGGGCGAAGATACGCAGTATTTT.

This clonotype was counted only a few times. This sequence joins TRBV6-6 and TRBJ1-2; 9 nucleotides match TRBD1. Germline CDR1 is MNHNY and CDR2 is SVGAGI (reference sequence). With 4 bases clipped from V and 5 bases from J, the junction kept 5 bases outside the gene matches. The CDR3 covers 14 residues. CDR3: CASSSADRGYGYTF. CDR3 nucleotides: TGTGCCAGCAGTTCGGCGGACAGGGGTTATGGCTACACCTTC.

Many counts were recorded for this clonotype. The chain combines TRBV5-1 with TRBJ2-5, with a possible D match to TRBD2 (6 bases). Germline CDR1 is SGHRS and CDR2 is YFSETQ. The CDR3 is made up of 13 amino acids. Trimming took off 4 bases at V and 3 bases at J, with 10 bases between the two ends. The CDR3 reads CASSGGVEETQYF. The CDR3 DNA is TGCGCCAGCAGCGGCGGGGTGGAAGAGACCCAGTACTTC. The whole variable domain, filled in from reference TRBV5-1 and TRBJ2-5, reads KAGVTQTPRYLIKTRGQQVTLSCSPISGHRSVSWYQQTPGQGLQFLFEYFSETQRNKGNFPGRFSGRQFSNSRSEMNVSTLELGDSALYLCASSGGVEETQYFGPGTRLLVL.

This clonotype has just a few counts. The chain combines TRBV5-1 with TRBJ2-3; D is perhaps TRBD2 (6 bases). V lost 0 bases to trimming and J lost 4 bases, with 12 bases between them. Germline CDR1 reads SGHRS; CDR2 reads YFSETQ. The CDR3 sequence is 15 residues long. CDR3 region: CASSLGGVVPDTQYF. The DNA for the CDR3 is TGCGCCAGCAGCTTGGGCGGGGTGGTCCCAGATACGCAGTATTTT.

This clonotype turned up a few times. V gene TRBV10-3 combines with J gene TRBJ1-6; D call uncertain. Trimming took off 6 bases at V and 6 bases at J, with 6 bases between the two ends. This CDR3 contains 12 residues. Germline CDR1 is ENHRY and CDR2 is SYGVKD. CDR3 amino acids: CAISAANSPLHF. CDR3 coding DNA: TGTGCCATCAGCGCCGCTAATTCACCCCTCCACTTT.

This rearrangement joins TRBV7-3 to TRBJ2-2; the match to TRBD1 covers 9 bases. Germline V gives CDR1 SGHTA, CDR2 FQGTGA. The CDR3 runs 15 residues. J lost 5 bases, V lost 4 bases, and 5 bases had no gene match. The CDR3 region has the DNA TGTGCCAGCAGCTCCGTCGGACAGGGGACCGGGGAGCTGTTTTTT. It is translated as CASSSVGQGTGELFF.

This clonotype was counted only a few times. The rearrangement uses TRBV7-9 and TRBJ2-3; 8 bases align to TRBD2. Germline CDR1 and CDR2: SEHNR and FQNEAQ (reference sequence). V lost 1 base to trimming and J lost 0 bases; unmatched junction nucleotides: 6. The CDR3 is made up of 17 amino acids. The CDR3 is CASSLGVAGISTDTQYF. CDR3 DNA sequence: TGTGCCAGCAGCTTAGGGGTAGCGGGGATTAGCACAGATACGCAGTATTTT.